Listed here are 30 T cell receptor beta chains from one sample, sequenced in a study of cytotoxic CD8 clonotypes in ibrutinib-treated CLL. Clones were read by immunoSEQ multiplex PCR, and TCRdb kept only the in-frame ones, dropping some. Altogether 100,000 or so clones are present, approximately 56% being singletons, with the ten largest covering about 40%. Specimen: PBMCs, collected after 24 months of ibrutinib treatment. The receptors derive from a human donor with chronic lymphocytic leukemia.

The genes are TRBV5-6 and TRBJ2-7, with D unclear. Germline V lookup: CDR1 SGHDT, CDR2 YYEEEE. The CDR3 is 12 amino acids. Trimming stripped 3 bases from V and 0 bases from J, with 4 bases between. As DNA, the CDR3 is TGTGCCAGCAGCTGGAGCTCCTACGAGCAGTACTTC. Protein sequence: CASSWSSYEQYF. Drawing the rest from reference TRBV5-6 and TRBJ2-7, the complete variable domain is DAGVTQSPTHLIKTRGQQVTLRCSPKSGHDTVSWYQQALGQGPQFIFQYYEEEERQRGNFPDRFSGHQFPNYSSELNVNALLLGDSALYLCASSWSSYEQYFGPGTRLTVT.

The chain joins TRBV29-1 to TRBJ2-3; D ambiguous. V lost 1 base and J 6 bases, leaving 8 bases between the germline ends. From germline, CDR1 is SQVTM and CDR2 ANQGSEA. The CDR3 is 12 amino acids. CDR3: CSVEGGADTQYF. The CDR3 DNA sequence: TGCAGCGTTGAAGGGGGTGCCGATACGCAGTATTTT.

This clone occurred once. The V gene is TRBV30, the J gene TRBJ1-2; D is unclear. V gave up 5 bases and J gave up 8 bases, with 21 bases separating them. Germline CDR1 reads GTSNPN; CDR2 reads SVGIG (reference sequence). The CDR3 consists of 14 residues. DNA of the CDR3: TGTGCCTGGCAAACGCGCAGGTCCTCTGGGGGCTACACCTTC. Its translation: CAWQTRRSSGGYTF. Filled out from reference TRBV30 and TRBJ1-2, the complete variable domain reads SQTIHQWPATLVQPVGSPLSLECTVEGTSNPNLYWYRQAAGRGLQLLFYSVGIGQISSEVPQNLSASRPQDRQFILSSKKLLLSDSGFYLCAWQTRRSSGGYTFGSGTRLTVV.

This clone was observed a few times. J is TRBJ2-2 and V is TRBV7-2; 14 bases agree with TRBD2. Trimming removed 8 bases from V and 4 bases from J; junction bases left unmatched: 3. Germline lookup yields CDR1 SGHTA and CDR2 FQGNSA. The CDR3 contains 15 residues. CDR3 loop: CASCGLAGGTGELFF. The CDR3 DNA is TGTGCCAGCTGCGGACTAGCGGGGGGCACCGGGGAGCTGTTTTTT. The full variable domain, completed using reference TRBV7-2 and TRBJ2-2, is GAGVSQSPSNKVTEKGKDVELRCDPISGHTALYWYRQSLGQGLEFLIYFQGNSAPDKSGLPSDRFSAERTGGSVSTLTIQRTQQEDSAVYLCASCGLAGGTGELFFGEGSRLTVL.

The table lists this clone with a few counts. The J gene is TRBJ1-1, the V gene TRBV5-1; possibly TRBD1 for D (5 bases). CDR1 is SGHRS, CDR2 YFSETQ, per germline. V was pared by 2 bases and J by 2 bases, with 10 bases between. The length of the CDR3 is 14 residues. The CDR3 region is CASSFGGTNTEAFF. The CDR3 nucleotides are TGCGCCAGCAGCTTCGGAGGGACTAACACTGAAGCTTTCTTT.

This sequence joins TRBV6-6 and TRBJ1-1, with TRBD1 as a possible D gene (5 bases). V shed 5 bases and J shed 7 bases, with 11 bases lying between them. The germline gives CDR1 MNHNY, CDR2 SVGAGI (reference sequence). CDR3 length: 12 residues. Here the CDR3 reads CASSTQVGEAFF. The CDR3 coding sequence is TGTGCCAGCAGTACACAGGTAGGTGAAGCTTTCTTT.

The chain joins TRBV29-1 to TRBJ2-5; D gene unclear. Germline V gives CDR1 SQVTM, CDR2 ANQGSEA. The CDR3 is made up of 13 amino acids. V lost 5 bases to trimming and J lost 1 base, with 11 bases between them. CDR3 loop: CSVSGGFQETQYF. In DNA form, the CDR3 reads TGCAGCGTTTCTGGCGGATTCCAAGAGACCCAGTACTTC.

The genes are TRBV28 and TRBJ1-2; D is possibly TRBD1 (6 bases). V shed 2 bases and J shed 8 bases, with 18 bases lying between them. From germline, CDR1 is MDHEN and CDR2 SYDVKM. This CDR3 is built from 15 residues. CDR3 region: CASSLRTVSGEGYTF. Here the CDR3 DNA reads TGTGCCAGCAGTTTAAGGACAGTGTCCGGGGAGGGCTACACCTTC.

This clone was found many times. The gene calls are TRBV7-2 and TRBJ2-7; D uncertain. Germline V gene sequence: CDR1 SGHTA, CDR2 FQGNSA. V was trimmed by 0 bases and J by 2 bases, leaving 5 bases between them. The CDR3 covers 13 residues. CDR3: CASSLARTYEQYF. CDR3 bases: TGTGCCAGCAGCTTAGCGAGGACCTACGAGCAGTACTTC.

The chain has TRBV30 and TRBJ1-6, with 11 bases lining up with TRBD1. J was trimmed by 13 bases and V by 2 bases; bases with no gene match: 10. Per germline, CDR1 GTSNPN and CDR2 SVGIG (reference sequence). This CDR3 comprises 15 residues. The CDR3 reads CAWSLAGTGGAPLHF. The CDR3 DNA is TGTGCCTGGAGTCTCGCCGGGACAGGGGGAGCCCCCCTCCACTTT.

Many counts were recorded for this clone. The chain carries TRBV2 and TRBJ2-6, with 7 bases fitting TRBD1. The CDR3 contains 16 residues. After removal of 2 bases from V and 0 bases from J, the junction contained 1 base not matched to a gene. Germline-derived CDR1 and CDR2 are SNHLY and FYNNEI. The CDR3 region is CASSEWTGSGANVLTF. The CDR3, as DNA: TGTGCCAGCAGTGAATGGACAGGCTCTGGGGCCAACGTCCTGACTTTC.

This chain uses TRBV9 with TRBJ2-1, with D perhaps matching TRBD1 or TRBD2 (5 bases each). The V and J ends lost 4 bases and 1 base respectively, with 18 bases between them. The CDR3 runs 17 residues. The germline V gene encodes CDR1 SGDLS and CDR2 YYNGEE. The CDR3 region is CASSPRGWGSSYNEQFF. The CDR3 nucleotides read TGTGCCAGCAGCCCCCGAGGTTGGGGGAGTTCCTACAATGAGCAGTTCTTC.

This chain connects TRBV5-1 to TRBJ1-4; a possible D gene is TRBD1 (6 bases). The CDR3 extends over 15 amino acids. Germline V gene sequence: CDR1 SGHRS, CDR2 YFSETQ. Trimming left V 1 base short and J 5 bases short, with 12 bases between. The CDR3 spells CASSLQGQGNEKLFF. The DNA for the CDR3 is TGCGCCAGCAGCTTGCAGGGGCAGGGGAATGAAAAACTGTTTTTT.

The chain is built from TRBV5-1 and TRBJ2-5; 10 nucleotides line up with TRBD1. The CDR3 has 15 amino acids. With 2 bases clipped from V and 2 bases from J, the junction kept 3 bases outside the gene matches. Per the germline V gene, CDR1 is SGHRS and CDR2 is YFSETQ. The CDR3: CASSLGGQGQETQYF. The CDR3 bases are TGCGCCAGCAGCTTAGGGGGACAGGGGCAAGAGACCCAGTACTTC.

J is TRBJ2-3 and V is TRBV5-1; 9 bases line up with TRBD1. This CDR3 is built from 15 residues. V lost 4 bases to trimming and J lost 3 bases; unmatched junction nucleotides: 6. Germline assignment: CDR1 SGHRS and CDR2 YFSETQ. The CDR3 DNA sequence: TGCGCCAGCAGCATCGGACAGGGGATAACAGATACGCAGTATTTT. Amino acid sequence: CASSIGQGITDTQYF.

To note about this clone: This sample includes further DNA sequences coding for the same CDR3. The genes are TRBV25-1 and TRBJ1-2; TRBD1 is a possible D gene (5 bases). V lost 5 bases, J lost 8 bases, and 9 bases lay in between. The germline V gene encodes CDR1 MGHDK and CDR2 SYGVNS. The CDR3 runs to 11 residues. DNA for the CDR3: TGTGCCAGCAGTCGGGGGAGGGGCTACACCTTC. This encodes CASSRGRGYTF.

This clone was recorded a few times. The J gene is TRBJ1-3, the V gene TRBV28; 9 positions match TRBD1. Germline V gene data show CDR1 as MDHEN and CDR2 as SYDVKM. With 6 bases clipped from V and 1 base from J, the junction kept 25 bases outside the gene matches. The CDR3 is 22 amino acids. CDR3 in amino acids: CASSRGTGMWFFGRRSGNTIYF. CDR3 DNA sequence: TGTGCCAGCAGCCGAGGGACAGGGATGTGGTTCTTTGGACGACGGTCTGGAAACACCATATATTTT.

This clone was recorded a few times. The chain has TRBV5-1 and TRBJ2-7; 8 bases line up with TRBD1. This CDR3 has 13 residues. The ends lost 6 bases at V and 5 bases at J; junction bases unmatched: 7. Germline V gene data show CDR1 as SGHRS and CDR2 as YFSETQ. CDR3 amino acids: CASTNRGDDEQYF. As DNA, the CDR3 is TGCGCCAGCACCAACAGGGGGGACGACGAGCAGTACTTC.

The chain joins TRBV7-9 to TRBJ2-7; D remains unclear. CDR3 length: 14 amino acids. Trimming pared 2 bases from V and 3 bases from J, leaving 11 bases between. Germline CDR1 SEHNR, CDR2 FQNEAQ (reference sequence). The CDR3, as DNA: TGTGCCAGCAGCTTAACAGCCAACCTCTACGAGCAGTACTTC. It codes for CASSLTANLYEQYF.

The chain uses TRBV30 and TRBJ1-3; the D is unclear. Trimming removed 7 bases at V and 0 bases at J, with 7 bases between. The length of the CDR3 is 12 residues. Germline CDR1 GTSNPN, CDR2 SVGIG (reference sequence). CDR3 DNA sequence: TGTGCCTTTACAAACTCTGGAAACACCATATATTTT. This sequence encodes CAFTNSGNTIYF.

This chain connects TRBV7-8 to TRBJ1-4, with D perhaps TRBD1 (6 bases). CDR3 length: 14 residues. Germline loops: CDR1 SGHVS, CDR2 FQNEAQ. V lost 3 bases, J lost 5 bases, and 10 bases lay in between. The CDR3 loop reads CASSFGTPNEKLFF. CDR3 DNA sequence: TGTGCCAGCAGCTTTGGGACACCGAATGAAAAACTGTTTTTT.

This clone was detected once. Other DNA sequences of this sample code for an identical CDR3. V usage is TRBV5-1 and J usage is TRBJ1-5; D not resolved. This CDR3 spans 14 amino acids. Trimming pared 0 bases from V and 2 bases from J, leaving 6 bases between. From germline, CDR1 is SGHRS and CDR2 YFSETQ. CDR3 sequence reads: CASSLAGGNQPQHF. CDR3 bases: TGCGCCAGCAGCTTGGCGGGAGGCAATCAGCCCCAGCATTTT.

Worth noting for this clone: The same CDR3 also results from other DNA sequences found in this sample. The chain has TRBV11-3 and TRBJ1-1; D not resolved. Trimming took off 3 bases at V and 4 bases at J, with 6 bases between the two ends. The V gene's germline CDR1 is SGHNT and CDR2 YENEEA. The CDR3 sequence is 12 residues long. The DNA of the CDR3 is TGTGCCAGCAGCTTTAGTTCCACTGAAGCTTTCTTT. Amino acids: CASSFSSTEAFF. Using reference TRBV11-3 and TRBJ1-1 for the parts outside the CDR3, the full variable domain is EAGVVQSPRYKIIEKKQPVAFWCNPISGHNTLYWYLQNLGQGPELLIRYENEEAVDDSQLPKDRFSAERLKGVDSTLKIQPAELGDSAVYLCASSFSSTEAFFGQGTRLTVV.

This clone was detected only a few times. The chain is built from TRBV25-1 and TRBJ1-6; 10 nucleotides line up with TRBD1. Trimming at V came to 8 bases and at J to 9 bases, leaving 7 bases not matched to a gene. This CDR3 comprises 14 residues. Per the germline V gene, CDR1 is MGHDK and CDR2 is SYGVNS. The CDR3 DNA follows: TGTGCCAGCGAAGGGACAGGGGTTTTTTCACCCCTCCACTTT. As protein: CASEGTGVFSPLHF.

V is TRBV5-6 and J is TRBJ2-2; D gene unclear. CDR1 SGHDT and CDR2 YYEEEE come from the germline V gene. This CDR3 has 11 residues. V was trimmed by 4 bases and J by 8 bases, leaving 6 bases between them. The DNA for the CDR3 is TGTGCCAGCAGCGCGGTTGGGGAGCTGTTTTTT. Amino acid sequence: CASSAVGELFF.

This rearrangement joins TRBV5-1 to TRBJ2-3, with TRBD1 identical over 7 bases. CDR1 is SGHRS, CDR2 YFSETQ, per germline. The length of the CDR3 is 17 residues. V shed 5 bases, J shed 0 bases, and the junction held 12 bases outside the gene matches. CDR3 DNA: TGCGCCAGCAGTCTTGAGGGGGCTAAACGGAGCACAGATACGCAGTATTTT. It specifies CASSLEGAKRSTDTQYF.

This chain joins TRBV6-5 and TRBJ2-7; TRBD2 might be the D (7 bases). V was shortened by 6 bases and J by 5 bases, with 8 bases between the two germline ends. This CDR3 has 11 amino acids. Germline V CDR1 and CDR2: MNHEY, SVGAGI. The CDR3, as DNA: TGTGCCAGCAGGGGGGGGCACGAGCAGTACTTC. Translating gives CASRGGHEQYF.

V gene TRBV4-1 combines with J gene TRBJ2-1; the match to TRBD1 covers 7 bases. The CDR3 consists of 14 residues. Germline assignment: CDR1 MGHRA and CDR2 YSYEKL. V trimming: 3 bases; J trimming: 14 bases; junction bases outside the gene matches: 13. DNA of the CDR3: TGCGCCAGCAGCCAGGCCCGATCGGGACAGCGAAAGTTCTTC. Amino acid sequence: CASSQARSGQRKFF.

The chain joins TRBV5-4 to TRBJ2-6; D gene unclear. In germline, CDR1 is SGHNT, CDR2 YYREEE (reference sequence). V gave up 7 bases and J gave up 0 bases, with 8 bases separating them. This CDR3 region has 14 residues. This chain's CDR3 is CASRTYSGANVLTF. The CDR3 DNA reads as TGTGCCAGCCGCACGTACTCTGGGGCCAACGTCCTGACTTTC.

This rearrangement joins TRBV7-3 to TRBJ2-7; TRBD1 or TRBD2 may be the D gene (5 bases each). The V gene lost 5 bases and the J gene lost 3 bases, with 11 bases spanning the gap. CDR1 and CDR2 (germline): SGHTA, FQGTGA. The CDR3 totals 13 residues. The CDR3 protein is CASSRDRGYEQYF. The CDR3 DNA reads TGTGCCAGCAGCCGGGATAGGGGCTACGAGCAGTACTTC.